This TCR beta chain was identified in a study of shared clonotypes between healthy human individuals. Study results and limitations: Non-shared clonotypes were found to have lower generation probabilities than the clonotypes that were shared by all four of the sorted-subset donors. A handful of donors showed sharing of about 4.6% of naive CD4 clonotypes.

Replicate sorted-subset PCRs were loaded with roughly 190 ng DNA, 25,000 to 30,000 T cell genomes. Only in-frame clones appear in the TCRdb table, and some are missing; sequencing was by immunoSEQ multiplex PCR. The sample contains more than 500,000 clones, 85% to 95% of which appear only once. A word on this clone: The target antigen is unknown.

The naive CD8 fraction comprised CD45RO-negative cells positively selected for CCR7 and excluded terminally differentiated effector memory CD45RA+ cells. V was cut by 0 bases and J by 5 bases, with 12 bases left in between. The CDR3 runs to 14 residues. Germline V lookup: CDR1 SGDLS, CDR2 YYNGEE. Sequenced: naive CD8+ T cells sorted from blood. The source of this sequence is a woman aged 25 to 39 in good health. The rearrangement joins TRBV9 to TRBJ2-7; D gene uncertain. In DNA form, the CDR3 reads TGTGCCAGCAGCGTAGACACATCCCCCCACGAGCAGTACTTC. Translation: CASSVDTSPHEQYF. The complete variable domain, with remaining parts taken from reference TRBV9 and TRBJ2-7, reads DSGVTQTPKHLITATGQRVTLRCSPRSGDLSVYWYQQSLDQGLQFLIQYYNGEERAKGNILERFSAQQFPDLHSELNLSSLELGDSALYFCASSVDTSPHEQYFGPGTRLTVT.